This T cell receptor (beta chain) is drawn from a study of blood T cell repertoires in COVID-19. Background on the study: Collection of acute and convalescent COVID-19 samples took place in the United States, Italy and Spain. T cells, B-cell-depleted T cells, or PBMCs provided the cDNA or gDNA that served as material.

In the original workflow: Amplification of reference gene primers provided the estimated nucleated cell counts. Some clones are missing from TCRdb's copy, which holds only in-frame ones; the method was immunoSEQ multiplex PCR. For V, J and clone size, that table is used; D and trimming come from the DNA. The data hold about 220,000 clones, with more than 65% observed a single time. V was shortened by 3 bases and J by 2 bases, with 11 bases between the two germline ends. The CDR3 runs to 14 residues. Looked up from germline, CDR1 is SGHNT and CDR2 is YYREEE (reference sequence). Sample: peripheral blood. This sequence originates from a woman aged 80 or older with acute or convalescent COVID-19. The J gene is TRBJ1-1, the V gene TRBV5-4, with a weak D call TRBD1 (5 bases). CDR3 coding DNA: TGTGCCAGCAGCTCCTTGACAGCAAACACTGAAGCTTTCTTT. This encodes CASSSLTANTEAFF.